The clone carrying this TCR beta chain was seen repeatedly, ten times or more. Its antigen is unknown. Germline CDR1 MDHEN, CDR2 SYDVKM. This CDR3 spans 13 amino acids. V lost 5 bases and J 4 bases, leaving 12 bases between the germline ends. These data come from a study of T cell repertoires in cytomegalovirus infection. TCRdb fed the reads into MiXCR, producing one record per CDR3 protein. The sample has about 110,000 distinct CDR3 sequences; 10% are singletons. This TCR came from a human donor in good health (CMV status not recorded). Some clones in this sample may be carry-over from other donors' samples. The chain carries TRBV28 and TRBJ2-7; D gene ambiguous. Sequencing was carried out using PBMCs, sequenced either directly or after in vitro stimulation (not recorded which). Here the CDR3 reads CASSGVAVYEQYF. The CDR3 DNA follows: TGTGCCAGCAGTGGGGTTGCTGTTTACGAGCAGTACTTC.